Shown below are 18 T cell receptor beta chains from a single sample sequenced in a study of blood T cell repertoires in COVID-19. Some clones are missing from TCRdb's copy, which holds only in-frame ones; the method was immunoSEQ multiplex PCR. Of about half a million clones in the sample, approximately 85% were seen once. The source material was peripheral blood. These receptors originate from a human donor in a cohort sampled during active COVID-19.

The genes are TRBV28 and TRBJ1-1; the D is unclear. Germline CDR1 reads MDHEN; CDR2 reads SYDVKM. Trimming took 8 bases from V and 1 from J, leaving 14 bases between them. The CDR3 extends over 14 amino acids. The CDR3 region has the DNA TGTGCCAGCGGCCGGAGGAGTGGGAACACTGAAGCTTTCTTT. It codes for CASGRRSGNTEAFF.

The genes are TRBV19 and TRBJ2-7, with 8 positions matching TRBD2. Germline CDR1 is LNHDA and CDR2 is SQIVND (reference sequence). The junction had 2 bases not matched to a gene; V was cut back by 1 base and J by 0 bases. The CDR3 runs to 15 residues. CDR3: CASSIGSGSSYEQYF. CDR3 bases: TGTGCCAGTAGTATAGGGAGCGGGAGCTCCTACGAGCAGTACTTC.

This clone was seen a single time. The CDR3 sequence: CASSRGGTPNQPQHF. The DNA of the CDR3 is TGTGCCAGCAGCAGAGGTGGGACACCTAATCAGCCCCAGCATTTT. The chain has TRBV7-9 and TRBJ1-5; D is perhaps TRBD1 (6 bases). Germline V gene lookup returns CDR1 SEHNR and CDR2 FQNEAQ (reference sequence). Trimming removed 5 bases at V and 4 bases at J, with 15 bases between. The CDR3 has 15 amino acids. Full variable domain (outside the CDR3, taken from reference TRBV7-9 and TRBJ1-5): DTGVSQNPRHKITKRGQNVTFRCDPISEHNRLYWYRQTLGQGPEFLTYFQNEAQLEKSRLLSDRFSAERPKGSFSTLEIQRTEQGDSAMYLCASSRGGTPNQPQHFGDGTRLSIL.

CDR3 protein: CASSQERRLNTEAFF. The CDR3 region has the DNA TGCGCCAGCAGCCAAGAACGTCGGTTAAACACTGAAGCTTTCTTT. This chain connects TRBV4-3 to TRBJ1-1, with no clear D. From germline, CDR1 is LGHNA and CDR2 YSLEER. CDR3 size: 15 residues. Between the trimmed V and J ends, which lost 0 bases and 2 bases, there was a span of 10 bases.

A single count supports this clone. The chain couples TRBV7-2 to TRBJ2-2, with a tentative D call TRBD2 (5 bases). The CDR3 runs to 15 residues. CDR1 is SGHTA and CDR2 is FQGNSA in the germline V gene. Trimming cost V 2 bases and J 3 bases, with 10 bases left between them. CDR3 sequence reads: CASSLSGKDTGELFF. CDR3 nucleotide sequence: TGTGCCAGCAGCTTATCCGGGAAGGACACCGGGGAGCTGTTTTTT.

The chain recombines TRBV19 with TRBJ2-1, with 9 bases that match TRBD1. The germline V gene has CDR1 LNHDA and CDR2 SQIVND (reference sequence). The ends lost 3 bases at V and 1 base at J; junction bases unmatched: 1. The length of the CDR3 is 15 residues. In DNA, the CDR3 is TGTGCCAGTAGTATGGGACAGGGTTCCTACAATGAGCAGTTCTTC. Amino acid sequence: CASSMGQGSYNEQFF.

The CDR3 loop reads CASSLAGTGNGETQYF. CDR3 bases: TGTGCCAGCAGTTTAGCCGGGACAGGGAATGGGGAGACCCAGTACTTC. The chain combines TRBV28 with TRBJ2-5, with 9 nucleotides matching TRBD1. Germline lookup yields CDR1 MDHEN and CDR2 SYDVKM. Losses at the gene ends were 2 bases for V and 5 bases for J; bases not matched to a gene: 9. This CDR3 contains 16 residues. The whole variable domain, remainder taken from reference TRBV28 and TRBJ2-5, is DVKVTQSSRYLVKRTGEKVFLECVQDMDHENMFWYRQDPGLGLRLIYFSYDVKMKEKGDIPEGYSVSREKKERFSLILESASTNQTSMYLCASSLAGTGNGETQYFGPGTRLLVL.

The chain joins TRBV30 to TRBJ1-3, with D uncertain. V was shortened by 3 bases and J by 2 bases, with 8 bases between the two germline ends. Germline CDR1 and CDR2: GTSNPN and SVGIG (reference sequence). There are 13 residues in the CDR3. CDR3 coding DNA: TGTGCCTGGAGATCTGGGCCTGGAAACACCATATATTTT. It translates to CAWRSGPGNTIYF. The full variable domain, in which reference TRBV30 and TRBJ1-3 provide the parts outside the CDR3, is SQTIHQWPATLVQPVGSPLSLECTVEGTSNPNLYWYRQAAGRGLQLLFYSVGIGQISSEVPQNLSASRPQDRQFILSSKKLLLSDSGFYLCAWRSGPGNTIYFGEGSWLTVV.

This chain connects TRBV11-2 to TRBJ1-5; TRBD1 matches at 9 bases. The V and J ends lost 5 bases and 2 bases, in that order; junction bases with no gene match: 13. Germline CDR1 is SGHAT and CDR2 is FQNNGV. CDR3 size: 18 residues. CDR3 coding DNA: TGTGCCAGCAGCCAACTAGGGCCACGGGACAGGGGCAATCAGCCCCAGCATTTT. The encoded protein is CASSQLGPRDRGNQPQHF.

The J gene is TRBJ2-5, the V gene TRBV19; no firm D call. The CDR3 contains 15 residues. Germline V gene data show CDR1 as LNHDA and CDR2 as SQIVND (reference sequence). The V end was cut by 9 bases, the J end by 1 base, with 18 bases between. CDR3 sequence: CASSPERWSQETQYF. DNA of the CDR3: TGTGCCAGCAGCCCTGAGAGGTGGTCCCAAGAGACCCAGTACTTC.

There are a few counts of this clone. The rearrangement uses TRBV2 and TRBJ1-5, with a tentative D call TRBD1 (6 bases). The CDR3 consists of 15 residues. The V end lost 7 bases, the J end lost 0 bases, and 13 bases lay between the germline ends. Germline loops: CDR1 SNHLY, CDR2 FYNNEI. CDR3 protein: CASTSTGISNQPQHF. For the CDR3, the DNA is TGTGCCAGCACCTCAACAGGGATTAGCAATCAGCCCCAGCATTTT.

The chain combines TRBV19 with TRBJ1-1; perhaps TRBD1 as D (5 bases). This CDR3 contains 16 residues. Germline CDR1 reads LNHDA; CDR2 reads SQIVND (reference sequence). Trimming left V 2 bases short and J 1 base short, with 14 bases between. The CDR3 spells CASSIFGPGSNTEAFF. The CDR3 nucleotides are TGTGCCAGTAGTATATTCGGACCAGGGTCGAACACTGAAGCTTTCTTT. Using reference TRBV19 and TRBJ1-1 for the parts outside the CDR3, the full variable domain is DGGITQSPKYLFRKEGQNVTLSCEQNLNHDAMYWYRQDPGQGLRLIYYSQIVNDFQKGDIAEGYSVSREKKESFPLTVTSAQKNPTAFYLCASSIFGPGSNTEAFFGQGTRLTVV.

The chain combines TRBV30 with TRBJ1-6, with TRBD1 matching 7 bases. The length of the CDR3 is 14 residues. The V segment lost 4 bases and the J segment 6 bases; nucleotides outside the gene matches: 6. Per germline, CDR1 GTSNPN and CDR2 SVGIG (reference sequence). The CDR3 nucleotides are TGTGCCTGGATGCTTGCAGGGGGTAATTCACCCCTCCACTTT. Protein product: CAWMLAGGNSPLHF.

The V gene is TRBV19, the J gene TRBJ1-2; tentative D call: TRBD1 (6 bases). The CDR3 length is 13 residues. Germline lookup yields CDR1 LNHDA and CDR2 SQIVND (reference sequence). Between the trimmed V and J ends, which lost 6 bases and 7 bases, there was a span of 15 bases. In DNA form, the CDR3 reads TGTGCCAGTAGGGCCGGCGGGGGCGGTGGCTACACCTTC. It specifies CASRAGGGGGYTF. The full variable domain, in which reference TRBV19 and TRBJ1-2 provide the parts outside the CDR3, is DGGITQSPKYLFRKEGQNVTLSCEQNLNHDAMYWYRQDPGQGLRLIYYSQIVNDFQKGDIAEGYSVSREKKESFPLTVTSAQKNPTAFYLCASRAGGGGGYTFGSGTRLTVV.

This chain joins TRBV7-3 and TRBJ1-1; D not certain. V lost 2 bases, J lost 4 bases, and 11 bases lay in between. From germline, CDR1 is SGHTA and CDR2 FQGTGA. This CDR3 has 14 amino acids. The CDR3: CASSLAAGSTEAFF. The CDR3 bases are TGTGCCAGCAGCTTAGCTGCTGGGAGCACTGAAGCTTTCTTT.

The V and J genes are TRBV5-5 and TRBJ2-1; 7 bases line up with TRBD2. In germline, CDR1 is SGHKS, CDR2 YYEKEE (reference sequence). Trimming cost V 0 bases and J 8 bases; bases outside gene matches: 8. The CDR3 is 15 amino acids. The CDR3 nucleotides read TGTGCCAGCAGCTTGGACGGACTAGTGTCGGATGAGCAGTTCTTC. It translates to CASSLDGLVSDEQFF.

The chain is built from TRBV6-1 and TRBJ1-6; tentative D call: TRBD1 (6 bases). This CDR3 spans 14 amino acids. Germline loops: CDR1 MNHNS, CDR2 SASEGT. V lost 1 base to trimming and J lost 7 bases, with 8 bases between them. In nucleotides, the CDR3 is TGTGCCAGCAGTGAAGACAGGGTGAATTCACCCCTCCACTTT. Translating it yields CASSEDRVNSPLHF.

The chain combines TRBV28 with TRBJ1-2; 7 bases fit TRBD1. From germline, CDR1 is MDHEN and CDR2 SYDVKM. With 5 bases clipped from V and 3 bases from J, the junction kept 6 bases outside the gene matches. This CDR3 contains 14 residues. The CDR3 loop reads CASSRGRRDYGYTF. In DNA form, the CDR3 reads TGTGCCAGCAGTAGGGGGCGCAGGGACTATGGCTACACCTTC.